The entry below gives a single TCR beta chain sequence along with its context. V lost 7 bases, J lost 1 base, and 10 bases lay in between. This CDR3 is built from 13 residues. Germline lookup yields CDR1 MNHEY and CDR2 SVGAGI. The sample comes from a study of blood T cell repertoires in COVID-19. The repertoire was sequenced with immunoSEQ multiplex PCR; TCRdb's copy has only in-frame clones and lacks some. This table has more than 350,000 clones, around 87% appearing once. This chain uses TRBV6-5 with TRBJ1-1; the D is unclear. This TCR was sampled from a woman under 40 with COVID-19, enrolled during active disease. Sequenced input: peripheral blood. This CDR3 reads CASNVGWNTEAFF. In DNA, the CDR3 is TGTGCCAGCAATGTTGGCTGGAACACTGAAGCTTTCTTT.